The 20 T cell receptor beta chains below were found in one sample sequenced in a study of blood T cell repertoires in COVID-19. Here immunoSEQ multiplex PCR was the method, and the copy in TCRdb shows in-frame clones only, minus some. The sample lists about 210,000 clones; about 81% were seen once. The source material was PBMCs or T cells enriched from blood (not recorded which). These receptors were taken from a middle-aged man who had recovered from COVID-19.

The rearrangement uses TRBV5-1 and TRBJ2-1; unclear D gene. The V gene's germline CDR1 is SGHRS and CDR2 YFSETQ. The CDR3 has 15 residues. Trimming pared 1 base from V and 0 bases from J, leaving 8 bases between. For the CDR3, the DNA is TGCGCCAGCAGCTTGTTAAGGAGCTCCTACAATGAGCAGTTCTTC. This codes for CASSLLRSSYNEQFF.

V gene TRBV2 combines with J gene TRBJ2-7, with D possibly TRBD2 on 6 matching bases. The CDR3 extends over 14 amino acids. V was shortened by 7 bases and J by 2 bases, with 15 bases between the two germline ends. Germline V gene sequence: CDR1 SNHLY, CDR2 FYNNEI. CDR3 protein: CASTRAGPPYEQYF. The CDR3 nucleotides are TGTGCCAGCACCCGAGCGGGCCCTCCCTACGAGCAGTACTTC.

The V and J genes are TRBV9 and TRBJ2-3; TRBD2 aligns across 8 bases. Germline loops: CDR1 SGDLS, CDR2 YYNGEE. This CDR3 has 17 amino acids. V gave up 7 bases and J gave up 4 bases; unmatched junction bases: 17. In DNA form, the CDR3 reads TGTGCCAGCCGAGGCGATGGGGGACGGGAGGGCCCAGATACGCAGTATTTT. Its protein product is CASRGDGGREGPDTQYF.

The V gene is TRBV19, the J gene TRBJ2-3; 7 bases line up with TRBD1. With V trimmed by 5 bases and J by 15 bases, 14 bases remained unmatched. Germline V gives CDR1 LNHDA, CDR2 SQIVND (reference sequence). This CDR3 region has 13 residues. The CDR3 region has the DNA TGTGCCAGTAGTGCTACTGGGACAGCCTCCAATTATTTT. Protein sequence: CASSATGTASNYF.

The chain is built from TRBV3-1 (or the pseudogene TRBV3-2) and TRBJ1-1, with D possibly matching TRBD1 (6 bases). CDR3 size: 15 residues. V lost 4 bases to trimming and J lost 6 bases, with 18 bases between them. Germline CDR1 reads LGHDT; CDR2 reads YNNKEL (reference sequence). CDR3 protein: CASSRPRGVVAEAFF. CDR3 nucleotide sequence: TGTGCCAGCAGCCGACCCAGGGGTGTTGTGGCTGAAGCTTTCTTT.

This clone was counted a few times. This rearrangement joins TRBV12-3 or TRBV12-4 to TRBJ1-6; D might be TRBD1 (5 bases). Deletions cut 3 bases from V and 7 bases from J, with 7 bases between. The CDR3 has 13 amino acids. As DNA, the CDR3 is TGTGCCAGCAGTTTCAGGGTCAATTCACCCCTCCACTTT. Protein: CASSFRVNSPLHF.

This chain joins TRBV7-6 and TRBJ2-2; D gene unclear. CDR3 length: 13 amino acids. V lost 0 bases and J 6 bases, leaving 5 bases between the germline ends. Per the germline V gene, CDR1 is SGHVS and CDR2 is FNYEAQ. This CDR3 is CASSLASSGELFF. The CDR3 DNA reads TGTGCCAGCAGCTTAGCATCGTCCGGGGAGCTGTTTTTT.

V and J are TRBV7-2 and TRBJ1-5; D gene uncertain. V was trimmed by 2 bases and J by 4 bases, leaving 6 bases between them. The CDR3 loop spans 13 amino acids. Germline CDR1 and CDR2: SGHTA and FQGNSA. Here the CDR3 DNA reads TGTGCCAGCAGCTTACGTAGTAATCAGCCCCAGCATTTT. Translating it yields CASSLRSNQPQHF.

The chain links TRBV2 to TRBJ2-7, with D tentatively TRBD1 (6 bases). The germline V gene has CDR1 SNHLY and CDR2 FYNNEI. The V end lost 9 bases, the J end lost 5 bases, and 20 bases lay between the germline ends. This CDR3 contains 14 residues. The CDR3 DNA reads as TGTGCCAGTCATTTAGCGAGGAACAGGGACGAGCAGTACTTC. It specifies CASHLARNRDEQYF.

The V and J genes are TRBV9 and TRBJ2-1, with TRBD2 matching over 8 bases. This CDR3 is 15 amino acids long. With 4 bases clipped from V and 4 bases from J, the junction kept 7 bases outside the gene matches. Germline V gives CDR1 SGDLS, CDR2 YYNGEE. The CDR3 protein is CASSTGGAGYNEQFF. The CDR3 nucleotides read TGTGCCAGCAGCACGGGAGGGGCTGGGTACAATGAGCAGTTCTTC.

The J gene is TRBJ1-6, the V gene TRBV19; D possibly corresponds to TRBD1 (6 bases). CDR3 length equals 13 residues. The germline CDR1 and CDR2 sequences are LNHDA and SQIVND (reference sequence). Between the trimmed V and J ends, which lost 10 bases and 6 bases, there was a span of 13 bases. The CDR3 here is CATSRQVNSPLHF. CDR3 bases: TGTGCCACCTCCAGACAGGTTAATTCACCCCTCCACTTT.

The CDR3 loop reads CASSAGDRVASPLHF. The CDR3 bases are TGCGCCAGCAGCGCTGGGGACAGGGTGGCTTCACCCCTCCACTTT. The chain couples TRBV5-1 to TRBJ1-6, with TRBD1 identical over 9 bases. Trimming removed 4 bases from V and 9 bases from J; junction bases left unmatched: 8. This CDR3 is 15 amino acids long. Germline V lookup: CDR1 SGHRS, CDR2 YFSETQ.

CDR3 in DNA: TGTGCCAGCAGATTTACCGAGAAAGAGACCCAGTACTTC. It specifies CASRFTEKETQYF. V is TRBV2 and J is TRBJ2-5; D ambiguous. This CDR3 comprises 13 residues. The germline V and J ends were trimmed by 6 bases and 3 bases, with 11 bases remaining between them. CDR1 SNHLY and CDR2 FYNNEI come from the germline V gene.

This sequence joins TRBV6-5 and TRBJ1-5, with no clear D. The germline CDR1 and CDR2 sequences are MNHEY and SVGAGI. The CDR3 covers 15 residues. The germline V and J ends were trimmed by 7 bases and 5 bases, with 18 bases remaining between them. This CDR3 reads CASTRGSVADQPQHF. The CDR3 coding sequence is TGTGCCAGCACCAGAGGTAGTGTGGCGGATCAGCCCCAGCATTTT.

The chain links TRBV5-1 to TRBJ2-6; D may be TRBD1 (6 bases). The CDR3 runs to 16 residues. The V and J ends lost 0 bases and 3 bases respectively, with 10 bases between them. From germline, CDR1 is SGHRS and CDR2 YFSETQ. The CDR3 bases are TGCGCCAGCAGCTTGGCGTCAGGGGTTGGGGCCAACGTCCTGACTTTC. Translation gives CASSLASGVGANVLTF.

V gene TRBV18 combines with J gene TRBJ2-7, with TRBD2 as a possible D gene (6 bases). The V end was cut by 3 bases, the J end by 4 bases, with 16 bases between. CDR3 length: 15 residues. Germline lookup yields CDR1 KGHSH and CDR2 LQKENI. The CDR3 spells CASSPQMQGGYEQYF. CDR3 DNA sequence: TGTGCCAGCTCACCTCAAATGCAGGGAGGATACGAGCAGTACTTC.

The chain joins TRBV2 to TRBJ1-4; 7 nucleotides align to TRBD1. The CDR3 length is 15 residues. Losses at the gene ends were 4 bases for V and 8 bases for J; bases not matched to a gene: 10. The germline V gene has CDR1 SNHLY and CDR2 FYNNEI. The CDR3: CASSVNLQGVEKLFF. CDR3 DNA: TGTGCCAGCAGTGTGAATCTGCAGGGGGTCGAAAAACTGTTTTTT.

In its sample, this clone was seen once. The rearrangement links TRBV11-2 to TRBJ1-4; 7 nucleotides match TRBD1. The V gene end was trimmed by 2 bases and the J gene end by 8 bases; junction bases not matched to a gene: 17. The CDR3 has 18 residues. The germline CDR1 and CDR2 sequences are SGHAT and FQNNGV. CDR3 amino acids: CASSLKTLTGAVGEKLFF. The CDR3 DNA follows: TGTGCCAGCAGCTTAAAGACCTTAACAGGGGCGGTAGGCGAAAAACTGTTTTTT.

This clone was seen more than once but under ten times. This rearrangement joins TRBV25-1 to TRBJ1-1; D is uncertain. Deletions cut 5 bases from V and 7 bases from J, with 11 bases between. CDR3 length equals 12 residues. Germline V gene sequence: CDR1 MGHDK, CDR2 SYGVNS. CDR3 nucleotides: TGTGCCAGCAGTACCCCAGGACTTGAAGCTTTCTTT. Its translation: CASSTPGLEAFF.

CDR3 DNA sequence: TGTGCCAGCACCGAGGGGGCTTCTGGAAACACCATATATTTT. It codes for CASTEGASGNTIYF. V gene TRBV6-6 combines with J gene TRBJ1-3, with 7 positions matching TRBD1. From germline, CDR1 is MNHNY and CDR2 SVGAGI (reference sequence). The CDR3 is 14 amino acids. The V segment lost 7 bases and the J segment 1 base; nucleotides outside the gene matches: 4.